The 21 T cell receptor beta chains listed next were all sequenced from one sample in a study of shared clonotypes between healthy human individuals. Assay used: immunoSEQ multiplex PCR; TCRdb lists only in-frame clones, some missing. The sample lists around 2.3 million clones, approximately 95% occurring once. Sequencing was done on a sample of naive CD4+ T cells sorted from blood. Subset: CD45RA+ positively selected. The receptors were sampled from a man younger than 30 in good health.

A note on this clone: Within the sample, other DNA sequences also encode this same CDR3. V and J are TRBV19 and TRBJ1-5, with D unclear. The CDR3 totals 12 residues. Trimming shortened V by 2 bases and J by 5 bases, and 4 bases separated the two germline ends. CDR1 and CDR2 (germline): LNHDA, SQIVND (reference sequence). The CDR3 region is CASSIPDQPQHF. CDR3 bases: TGTGCCAGTAGTATACCTGATCAGCCCCAGCATTTT.

The chain carries TRBV10-1 and TRBJ2-4; 7 positions agree with TRBD1. The CDR3 consists of 19 residues. Per germline, CDR1 WNHNN and CDR2 SYGVQD (reference sequence). With V trimmed by 1 base and J by 0 bases, 12 bases remained unmatched. The CDR3 sequence: CASSEWQGTDNLAKNIQYF. In nucleotides, the CDR3 is TGCGCCAGCAGTGAGTGGCAAGGGACAGACAATTTAGCCAAAAACATTCAGTACTTC.

The rearrangement links TRBV7-9 to TRBJ1-2; 7 nucleotides match TRBD1. This CDR3 spans 15 amino acids. Unmatched junction bases numbered 7, after V lost 4 bases and J lost 2 bases. Germline CDR1 is SEHNR and CDR2 is FQNEAQ (reference sequence). The CDR3 region is CASSSVQGGNYGYTF. In DNA form, the CDR3 reads TGTGCCAGCAGCTCTGTTCAGGGGGGCAACTATGGCTACACCTTC.

Comment on this clone: At one boundary the junction diverges from the germline segment, which might be a read error. The sample has other DNA sequences that encode this CDR3 too. The rearrangement links TRBV10-3 to TRBJ2-1; D is uncertain. Germline CDR1 is ENHRY and CDR2 is SYGVKD. This CDR3 region has 12 residues. The CDR3 bases are TGTGCCATCAGTGACTCCAACAATGAGCAGTTCTTC. Translating it yields CAISDSNNEQFF.

As regards this clone: Other DNA sequences in the sample encode the same CDR3. The V and J genes are TRBV30 and TRBJ1-1; no firm D call. From germline, CDR1 is GTSNPN and CDR2 SVGIG (reference sequence). V was shortened by 0 bases and J by 0 bases, with 5 bases between the two germline ends. The CDR3 is 13 amino acids. The CDR3 nucleotides are TGTGCCTGGAGTGTTGGCGTGAACACTGAAGCTTTCTTT. Its protein is CAWSVGVNTEAFF.

J is TRBJ2-7 and V is TRBV23-1, with a weak D call TRBD2 (6 bases). TRBV23-1 belongs to the ORF category, with a function that is uncertain. This CDR3 is 13 amino acids long. Trimming removed 10 bases at V and 0 bases at J, with 13 bases between. The CDR3 region has the DNA TGCGCCATGGGGGGAAGGAGCTCCTACGAGCAGTACTTC. It specifies CAMGGRSSYEQYF.

Concerning this clone itself: Distinct nucleotide sequences in the sample also encode this CDR3. This sequence joins TRBV6-5 and TRBJ2-5; 8 nucleotides align to TRBD2. This CDR3 spans 14 amino acids. The germline CDR1 and CDR2 sequences are MNHEY and SVGAGI. V lost 4 bases, J lost 2 bases, and 3 bases stayed unmatched. CDR3 residues: CASSSSGGQETQYF. The CDR3, as DNA: TGTGCCAGCAGTTCGTCGGGGGGGCAAGAGACCCAGTACTTC.

For this clone: At the DNA level, this CDR3 is encoded by other sequences in the same sample as well. The chain combines TRBV5-6 with TRBJ2-3; D is undetermined. CDR3 length: 11 amino acids. Looked up from germline, CDR1 is SGHDT and CDR2 is YYEEEE. The V and J ends lost 4 bases and 4 bases respectively, with 4 bases between them. CDR3 loop: CASSRADTQYF. In DNA, the CDR3 is TGTGCCAGCAGCAGGGCAGATACGCAGTATTTT.

About this clone: The same CDR3 arises from other DNA sequences in this sample as well. This chain links TRBV27 with TRBJ2-7, with 10 bases fitting TRBD1. J gave up 2 bases and V 4 bases, and 2 bases lay outside the gene matches. The germline CDR1 and CDR2 sequences are MNHEY and SMNVEV (reference sequence). The CDR3 has 14 amino acids. The CDR3 DNA reads TGTGCCAGCAGTTATGGACAGGGGGCCTACGAGCAGTACTTC. This codes for CASSYGQGAYEQYF.

The J gene is TRBJ2-7, the V gene TRBV7-9; TRBD2 matches 14 bases. V shed 3 bases, J shed 3 bases, and the junction held 7 bases outside the gene matches. The germline V gene has CDR1 SEHNR and CDR2 FQNEAQ (reference sequence). The CDR3 runs 17 residues. Here the CDR3 reads CASSLAPGLAGVYEQYF. CDR3 nucleotide sequence: TGTGCCAGCAGCTTGGCGCCGGGACTAGCGGGAGTCTACGAGCAGTACTTC.

CDR3 loop: CASSRDRGRMYEQYF. The CDR3 DNA reads as TGTGCCAGCAGTCGGGACAGGGGGCGCATGTACGAGCAGTACTTC. The chain is built from TRBV6-5 and TRBJ2-7, with TRBD1 matching 12 bases. V dropped 5 bases and J dropped 4; count of bases not matched to a gene: 6. Germline V gene data show CDR1 as MNHEY and CDR2 as SVGAGI. CDR3 size: 15 residues.

The chain uses TRBV19 and TRBJ1-2; D perhaps matches TRBD1 (5 bases). In germline, CDR1 is LNHDA, CDR2 SQIVND (reference sequence). V was clipped by 1 base and J by 8 bases, with 11 bases between them. The CDR3 covers 13 residues. The CDR3 DNA reads as TGTGCCAGTAGTATAGTGGGACGTCGGGGCTACACCTTC. Residues: CASSIVGRRGYTF.

The chain joins TRBV7-9 to TRBJ2-7; D is ambiguous. There are 15 residues in the CDR3. CDR1 SEHNR and CDR2 FQNEAQ come from the germline V gene (reference sequence). V lost 5 bases to trimming and J lost 0 bases, with 14 bases between them. CDR3 region: CASSPLIGSSYEQYF. CDR3 DNA sequence: TGTGCCAGCAGCCCATTGATTGGCAGCTCCTACGAGCAGTACTTC.

CDR3 bases: TGCGCCAGCAGCCAAGGGACAATGACCTACGAGCAGTACTTC. Translated, it gives CASSQGTMTYEQYF. The chain has TRBV4-1 and TRBJ2-7; the D gene is possibly TRBD1 (5 bases). Trimming took 1 base from V and 2 from J, leaving 9 bases between them. The germline V gene has CDR1 MGHRA and CDR2 YSYEKL. The CDR3 length is 14 residues.

This clone has only one observation. The V call is TRBV5-1, the J call TRBJ1-4; 9 nucleotides align to TRBD1. The J segment lost 0 bases and the V segment lost 1 base, leaving 7 bases of the junction unmatched. Germline CDR1 SGHRS, CDR2 YFSETQ. The CDR3 spans 18 residues. The DNA of the CDR3 is TGCGCCAGCAGCTTGTGGGACAGGGCATCCGCAACTAATGAAAAACTGTTTTTT. This encodes CASSLWDRASATNEKLFF.

This sequence joins TRBV23-1 and TRBJ2-1, with D uncertain. TRBV23-1 is an ORF, and what it does is uncertain. V was clipped by 0 bases and J by 6 bases, with 15 bases between them. The length of the CDR3 is 16 residues. The CDR3 region is CASSQSFSELCNEQFF. In nucleotides, the CDR3 is TGCGCCAGCAGTCAATCGTTCAGTGAGCTTTGCAATGAGCAGTTCTTC.

This clone occurred once. The chain couples TRBV28 to TRBJ2-7, with a possible D match to TRBD1 (6 bases). The CDR3 spans 14 residues. From germline, CDR1 is MDHEN and CDR2 SYDVKM. V lost 5 bases, J lost 2 bases, and 13 bases lay in between. The CDR3 loop reads CASSVPTGPYEQYF. The DNA of the CDR3 is TGTGCCAGCAGTGTCCCAACAGGGCCCTACGAGCAGTACTTC.

The CDR3 nucleotides read TGTGCCAGCAGTGATGTGTCGCAGTACTACAATGAGCAGTTCTTC. Translated: CASSDVSQYYNEQFF. This chain links TRBV6-1 with TRBJ2-1; D is undetermined. The CDR3 has 15 amino acids. Germline loops: CDR1 MNHNS, CDR2 SASEGT. V was pared by 3 bases and J by 3 bases, with 12 bases between.

This clone has just a few counts. The chain is built from TRBV10-2 and TRBJ1-6; D is undetermined. Germline V lookup: CDR1 WSHSY, CDR2 SAAADI. The CDR3 consists of 14 residues. Trimming left V 0 bases short and J 14 bases short, with 14 bases between. The CDR3 protein is CASSESRGPLALHF. The CDR3 DNA sequence: TGCGCCAGCAGTGAGTCCCGCGGACCGTTGGCCCTCCACTTT.

This clone appeared a single time. The rearrangement joins TRBV20-1 to TRBJ1-1; D remains unclear. The V gene lost 7 bases and the J gene lost 4 bases, with 10 bases spanning the gap. This CDR3 comprises 11 residues. From germline, CDR1 is DFQATT and CDR2 SNEGSKA (reference sequence). The CDR3: CSGGLVTEAFF. CDR3 sequence (DNA): TGCAGTGGCGGGCTCGTCACTGAAGCTTTCTTT.

The V gene is TRBV29-1, the J gene TRBJ1-4; D remains unclear. The V end lost 7 bases, the J end lost 4 bases, and 13 bases lay between the germline ends. Looked up from germline, CDR1 is SQVTM and CDR2 is ANQGSEA. CDR3 length: 13 residues. CDR3 nucleotide sequence: TGCAGCGGGGCGGTATCTGGTAATGAAAAACTGTTTTTT. It codes for CSGAVSGNEKLFF.